This entry lists 14 T cell receptor beta chains sequenced from one sample in a study of blood T cell repertoires in COVID-19. Produced via immunoSEQ multiplex PCR; TCRdb's table is partial and in-frame only. Counted here are 60,000 to 75,000 clones, around nine tenths occurring once; the ten biggest clones make up around 20%. The specimen was peripheral blood. The receptors originated from a woman aged 80 or over with active COVID-19.

This chain joins TRBV9 and TRBJ1-6, with D possibly TRBD1 on 5 matching bases. The germline gives CDR1 SGDLS, CDR2 YYNGEE. The CDR3 length is 15 residues. V lost 2 bases, J lost 7 bases, and 13 bases lay in between. The CDR3 nucleotides are TGTGCCAGCAGCGTTTGGGGTCGGGGGAATTCACCCCTCCACTTT. It specifies CASSVWGRGNSPLHF. Complete variable domain (other parts from reference TRBV9 and TRBJ1-6): DSGVTQTPKHLITATGQRVTLRCSPRSGDLSVYWYQQSLDQGLQFLIQYYNGEERAKGNILERFSAQQFPDLHSELNLSSLELGDSALYFCASSVWGRGNSPLHFGNGTRLTVT.

The chain links TRBV18 to TRBJ2-1; the D gene is possibly TRBD2 (5 bases). Trimming shortened V by 4 bases and J by 5 bases, and 12 bases separated the two germline ends. Germline CDR1 and CDR2: KGHSH and LQKENI. The CDR3 is made up of 14 amino acids. The CDR3 nucleotides are TGTGCCAGCTCACTTTCCAGCGGCAACAATGAGCAGTTCTTC. This gives the protein CASSLSSGNNEQFF.

The sample holds a few counts of this clone. The chain joins TRBV7-9 to TRBJ1-2, with 9 bases identical to TRBD1. Germline values: CDR1 SEHNR, CDR2 FQNEAQ (reference sequence). CDR3 length: 16 amino acids. After removal of 5 bases from V and 4 bases from J, the junction contained 11 bases not matched to a gene. CDR3 in amino acids: CASSHVPGQGSYGYTF. The DNA for the CDR3 is TGTGCCAGCAGCCACGTCCCGGGACAGGGAAGCTATGGCTACACCTTC. Looking up the rest from reference TRBV7-9 and TRBJ1-2 gives the full variable domain: DTGVSQNPRHKITKRGQNVTFRCDPISEHNRLYWYRQTLGQGPEFLTYFQNEAQLEKSRLLSDRFSAERPKGSFSTLEIQRTEQGDSAMYLCASSHVPGQGSYGYTFGSGTRLTVV.

The chain links TRBV7-3 to TRBJ1-1; 8 bases agree with TRBD1. The CDR3 contains 14 residues. Germline V lookup: CDR1 SGHTA, CDR2 FQGTGA. Unmatched junction bases numbered 4, after V lost 5 bases and J lost 2 bases. DNA for the CDR3: TGTGCCAGCAGCCCAGGGGGCTCTAACACTGAAGCTTTCTTT. This codes for CASSPGGSNTEAFF. Full variable domain (rest looked up from reference TRBV7-3 and TRBJ1-1): GAGVSQTPSNKVTEKGKYVELRCDPISGHTALYWYRQSLGQGPEFLIYFQGTGAADDSGLPNDRFFAVRPEGSVSTLKIQRTERGDSAVYLCASSPGGSNTEAFFGQGTRLTVV.

V usage is TRBV21-1 and J usage is TRBJ2-2; TRBD2, as called in the table, went unchecked against the DNA. TRBV21-1 is a pseudogene locus. The CDR3 has 18 residues. The CDR3 sequence is CASSGLNSGILNTGELFF. CDR3 in DNA: TGTGCCAGCAGCGGGCTCAATAGCGGGATATTGAACACCGGGGAGCTGTTTTTT.

The chain combines TRBV7-2 with TRBJ2-5, with 9 bases aligning to TRBD2. The CDR3 is made up of 15 amino acids. The trim removed 1 base at V and 2 bases at J, leaving 2 bases unmatched. Germline V gives CDR1 SGHTA, CDR2 FQGNSA. The CDR3 loop is CASSLGSGGQETQYF. DNA for the CDR3: TGTGCCAGCAGCTTAGGGAGCGGGGGGCAAGAGACCCAGTACTTC.

The rearrangement joins TRBV13 to TRBJ2-7, with 9 positions matching TRBD2. CDR3 length equals 15 residues. Germline loops: CDR1 PRHDT, CDR2 FYEKMQ (reference sequence). V lost 6 bases and J lost 4; bases outside the gene matches: 10. In nucleotides, the CDR3 is TGTGCCAGCAGATATAGCGGGGGACCTCCGTACGAGCAGTACTTC. Its protein is CASRYSGGPPYEQYF. The whole variable domain, remainder taken from reference TRBV13 and TRBJ2-7, is AAGVIQSPRHLIKEKRETATLKCYPIPRHDTVYWYQQGPGQDPQFLISFYEKMQSDKGSIPDRFSAQQFSDYHSELNMSSLELGDSALYFCASRYSGGPPYEQYFGPGTRLTVT.

The chain uses TRBV5-4 and TRBJ2-1, with D possibly matching TRBD2 (6 bases). Trimming stripped 4 bases from V and 0 bases from J, with 17 bases between. The CDR3 sequence is 17 residues long. Germline loops: CDR1 SGHNT, CDR2 YYREEE (reference sequence). DNA for the CDR3: TGTGCCAGCAGCGTAGGAGGGCAGATCTCCTCCTACAATGAGCAGTTCTTC. Residues: CASSVGGQISSYNEQFF.

The CDR3 region is CASSPRRGVDTDTQYF. DNA of the CDR3: TGTGCCAGTAGTCCCCGGCGGGGTGTGGACACAGATACGCAGTATTTT. The chain combines TRBV19 with TRBJ2-3, with D maybe TRBD2 (6 bases). The CDR3 consists of 16 residues. V gave up 5 bases and J gave up 2 bases, with 17 bases separating them. Germline assignment: CDR1 LNHDA and CDR2 SQIVND (reference sequence).

The V call is TRBV10-3, the J call TRBJ1-2, with TRBD1 as a possible D gene (6 bases). Trimming removed 6 bases at V and 1 base at J, with 15 bases between. The germline gives CDR1 ENHRY, CDR2 SYGVKD. This CDR3 comprises 15 residues. CDR3 sequence: CAISDRGGLNYGYTF. CDR3 bases: TGTGCCATCAGCGATAGGGGGGGGCTTAACTATGGCTACACCTTC.

The chain carries TRBV5-1 and TRBJ2-7; no clear D. V was shortened by 4 bases and J by 0 bases, with 8 bases between the two germline ends. Germline V CDR1 and CDR2: SGHRS, YFSETQ. The CDR3 length is 13 residues. CDR3 coding DNA: TGCGCCAGCAGCCTAAGTTACTCCTACGAGCAGTACTTC. It translates to CASSLSYSYEQYF.

The chain recombines TRBV5-1 with TRBJ2-7, with TRBD2 matching over 10 bases. CDR1 SGHRS and CDR2 YFSETQ come from the germline V gene. This CDR3 contains 15 residues. V dropped 1 base and J dropped 2; count of bases not matched to a gene: 3. The CDR3 DNA is TGCGCCAGCAGCTTGTCCGGACTAGCGGCCTACGAGCAGTACTTC. Translation: CASSLSGLAAYEQYF.

This chain uses TRBV19 with TRBJ2-4; TRBD1 aligns across 7 bases. Germline V gene sequence: CDR1 LNHDA, CDR2 SQIVND (reference sequence). Trimming took 5 bases from V and 2 from J; bases not matched to a gene: 6. The CDR3 totals 15 residues. CDR3 protein: CASSSTGWTKNIQYF. CDR3 DNA sequence: TGTGCCAGTAGTTCGACAGGGTGGACCAAAAACATTCAGTACTTC.

The chain's CDR3 is CASSQIGGGPGEQFF. CDR3 DNA: TGTGCCAGCAGCCAGATAGGGGGGGGCCCCGGTGAGCAGTTCTTC. This chain uses TRBV14 with TRBJ2-1; tentative D call: TRBD2 (7 bases). V was pared by 3 bases and J by 9 bases, with 18 bases between. CDR1 and CDR2 from the germline V gene are SGHDN and FVKESK. The CDR3 is made up of 15 amino acids.